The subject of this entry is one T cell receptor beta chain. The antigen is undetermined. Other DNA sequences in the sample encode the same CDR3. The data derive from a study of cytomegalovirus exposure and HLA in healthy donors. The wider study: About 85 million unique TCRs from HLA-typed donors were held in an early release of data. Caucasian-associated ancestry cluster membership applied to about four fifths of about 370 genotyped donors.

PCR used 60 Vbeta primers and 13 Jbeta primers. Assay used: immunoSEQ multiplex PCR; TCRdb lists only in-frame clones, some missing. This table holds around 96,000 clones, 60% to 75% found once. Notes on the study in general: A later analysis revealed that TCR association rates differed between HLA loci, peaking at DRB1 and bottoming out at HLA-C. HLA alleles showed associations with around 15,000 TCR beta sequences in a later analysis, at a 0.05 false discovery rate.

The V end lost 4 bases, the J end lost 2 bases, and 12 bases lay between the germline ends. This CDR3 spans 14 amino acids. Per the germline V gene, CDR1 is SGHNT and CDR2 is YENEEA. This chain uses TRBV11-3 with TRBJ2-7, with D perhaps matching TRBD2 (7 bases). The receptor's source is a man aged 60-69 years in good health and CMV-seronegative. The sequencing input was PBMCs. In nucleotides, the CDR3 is TGTGCCAGCAGCTCCCTAGGGGGGGCCTACGAGCAGTACTTC. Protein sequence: CASSSLGGAYEQYF.